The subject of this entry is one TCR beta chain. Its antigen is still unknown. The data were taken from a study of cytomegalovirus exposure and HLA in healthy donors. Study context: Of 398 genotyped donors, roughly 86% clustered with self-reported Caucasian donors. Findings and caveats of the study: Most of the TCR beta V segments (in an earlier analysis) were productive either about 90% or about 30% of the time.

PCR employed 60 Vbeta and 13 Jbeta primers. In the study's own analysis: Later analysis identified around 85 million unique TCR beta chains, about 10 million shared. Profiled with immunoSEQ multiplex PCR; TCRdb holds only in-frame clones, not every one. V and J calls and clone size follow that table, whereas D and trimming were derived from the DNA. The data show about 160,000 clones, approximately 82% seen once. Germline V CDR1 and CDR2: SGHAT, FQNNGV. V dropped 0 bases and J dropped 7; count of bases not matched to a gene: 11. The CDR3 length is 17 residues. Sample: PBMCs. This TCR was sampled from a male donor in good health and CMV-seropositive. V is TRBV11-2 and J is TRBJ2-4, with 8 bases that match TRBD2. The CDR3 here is CASSLDPSGGLGNIQYF. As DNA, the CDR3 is TGTGCCAGCAGCTTAGACCCTTCGGGGGGGCTAGGGAACATTCAGTACTTC.